The entry that follows covers one T cell receptor beta chain sequence. This sample is part of a study of blood T cell repertoires in COVID-19. Clones were sequenced by immunoSEQ multiplex PCR, and TCRdb holds only the in-frame ones, with some missing. The sample contains approximately 450,000 clones, 75% to 90% of which appear only once. The CDR3 has 14 residues. The germline V gene has CDR1 SNHLY and CDR2 FYNNEI. V lost 2 bases and J lost 1, with 8 bases in between. Material: peripheral blood. The origin of this receptor is a woman aged 25 to 39 with acute or convalescent COVID-19. This chain connects TRBV2 to TRBJ2-5, with D perhaps matching TRBD1 (6 bases). The CDR3 spells CASSETGTQETQYF. Written as DNA, the CDR3 is TGTGCCAGCAGTGAAACAGGGACCCAAGAGACCCAGTACTTC. Looking up the rest from reference TRBV2 and TRBJ2-5 gives the full variable domain: EPEVTQTPSHQVTQMGQEVILRCVPISNHLYFYWYRQILGQKVEFLVSFYNNEISEKSEIFDDQFSVERPDGSNFTLKIRSTKLEDSAMYFCASSETGTQETQYFGPGTRLLVL.